The 30 T cell receptor beta chains reported below all come from one sample, sequenced in a study of OX40 agonist ivuxolimab in advanced cancers. Sequencing used immunoSEQ multiplex PCR; TCRdb keeps in-frame clones, though not all of them. This sample has about 64,000 clones, with roughly 87% found just once. The source was CD4+ or CD8+ T cells sorted from blood, collected in a trial of the OX40 agonist ivuxolimab. These receptors were obtained from an adult with an advanced solid tumor such as melanoma, head and neck, liver or kidney cancer.

The gene calls are TRBV7-2 and TRBJ1-4; D unclear. Trimming removed 2 bases at V and 0 bases at J, with 10 bases between. The CDR3 extends over 16 amino acids. CDR1 and CDR2 from the germline V gene are SGHTA and FQGNSA. This CDR3 reads CASSLSPSATNEKLFF. CDR3 DNA sequence: TGTGCCAGCAGCTTATCTCCATCTGCAACTAATGAAAAACTGTTTTTT. Using reference TRBV7-2 and TRBJ1-4 for the parts outside the CDR3, the full variable domain is GAGVSQSPSNKVTEKGKDVELRCDPISGHTALYWYRQSLGQGLEFLIYFQGNSAPDKSGLPSDRFSAERTGGSVSTLTIQRTQQEDSAVYLCASSLSPSATNEKLFFGSGTQLSVL.

V gene TRBV5-1 combines with J gene TRBJ2-5; tentatively, D is TRBD2 (5 bases). The V gene's germline CDR1 is SGHRS and CDR2 YFSETQ. The V end lost 2 bases, the J end lost 5 bases, and 13 bases lay between the germline ends. The CDR3 is 14 residues long. CDR3 in amino acids: CASSFSAVTETQYF. CDR3 bases: TGCGCCAGCAGCTTTAGCGCGGTGACGGAGACCCAGTACTTC.

V gene TRBV7-3 combines with J gene TRBJ1-1, with TRBD1 as a possible D gene (5 bases). The germline V gene encodes CDR1 SGHTA and CDR2 FQGTGA. The CDR3 is made up of 14 amino acids. V was pared by 5 bases and J by 4 bases, with 14 bases between. This chain's CDR3 is CASSPQAAGTEAFF. DNA of the CDR3: TGTGCCAGCAGCCCACAGGCGGCCGGCACTGAAGCTTTCTTT.

The chain uses TRBV6-1 and TRBJ2-7, with 7 positions matching TRBD1. This CDR3 is built from 14 residues. CDR1 MNHNS and CDR2 SASEGT come from the germline V gene. The V and J ends lost 5 bases and 2 bases, in that order; junction bases with no gene match: 6. As DNA, the CDR3 is TGTGCCAGCAGTTCAACGGGACAGACCTACGAGCAGTACTTC. Its protein is CASSSTGQTYEQYF.

This clone was counted between two and nine times. The V gene is TRBV5-1, the J gene TRBJ2-7; D uncertain. V lost 4 bases and J lost 0, with 11 bases in between. CDR3 length equals 14 residues. Germline-derived CDR1 and CDR2 are SGHRS and YFSETQ. CDR3 DNA sequence: TGCGCCAGCAGCCTGGACCCAAGCTCCTACGAGCAGTACTTC. Protein: CASSLDPSSYEQYF.

This sequence joins TRBV7-3 and TRBJ2-3; D uncertain. Trimming removed 2 bases at V and 2 bases at J, with 5 bases between. This CDR3 is 13 amino acids long. Looked up from germline, CDR1 is SGHTA and CDR2 is FQGTGA. CDR3 in amino acids: CASSLAYTDTQYF. The CDR3 DNA reads as TGTGCCAGCAGCTTAGCATACACAGATACGCAGTATTTT.

The rearrangement joins TRBV7-9 to TRBJ2-1; 8 nucleotides match TRBD2. Germline lookup yields CDR1 SEHNR and CDR2 FQNEAQ (reference sequence). This CDR3 has 15 amino acids. The junction had 9 bases not matched to a gene; V was cut back by 4 bases and J by 7 bases. CDR3: CASSWGTSNENEQFF. In nucleotides, the CDR3 is TGTGCCAGCAGCTGGGGGACTAGTAATGAGAATGAGCAGTTCTTC. The whole variable domain, remainder taken from reference TRBV7-9 and TRBJ2-1, is DTGVSQNPRHKITKRGQNVTFRCDPISEHNRLYWYRQTLGQGPEFLTYFQNEAQLEKSRLLSDRFSAERPKGSFSTLEIQRTEQGDSAMYLCASSWGTSNENEQFFGPGTRLTVL.

The J gene is TRBJ2-3, the V gene TRBV19, with D possibly TRBD1 on 6 matching bases. The V gene lost 3 bases and the J gene lost 2 bases, with 15 bases spanning the gap. From germline, CDR1 is LNHDA and CDR2 SQIVND (reference sequence). The CDR3 loop spans 16 amino acids. The CDR3 reads CASSIYGGRTTDTQYF. The CDR3 nucleotides are TGTGCCAGTAGTATTTATGGGGGCAGGACCACAGATACGCAGTATTTT.

This rearrangement joins TRBV18 to TRBJ1-6; no definite D call. V dropped 0 bases and J dropped 6 bases, with 12 bases sitting between them. In germline, CDR1 is KGHSH, CDR2 LQKENI. The CDR3 length is 16 residues. This CDR3 is CASSPPVARLNSPLHF. For the CDR3, the DNA is TGTGCCAGCTCACCACCGGTGGCCAGGCTTAATTCACCCCTCCACTTT.

This clone has just one count. The chain recombines TRBV2 with TRBJ2-7, with TRBD1 as a possible D gene (6 bases). The CDR3 totals 15 residues. Germline V gives CDR1 SNHLY, CDR2 FYNNEI. V shed 4 bases and J shed 3 bases, with 16 bases lying between them. CDR3: CASSVEQGRYYEQYF. The DNA for the CDR3 is TGTGCCAGCAGTGTAGAGCAGGGGAGATACTACGAGCAGTACTTC.

A few counts support this clone. V is TRBV27 and J is TRBJ2-5; possible D gene TRBD1, 6 bases. The CDR3 extends over 15 amino acids. The V and J ends lost 6 bases and 7 bases respectively, with 21 bases between them. The germline V gene encodes CDR1 MNHEY and CDR2 SMNVEV (reference sequence). CDR3 region: CASRLNRDTLATQYF. CDR3 coding DNA: TGTGCCAGCAGATTGAACCGGGACACCCTCGCGACCCAGTACTTC.

The chain links TRBV5-1 to TRBJ2-2; D remains unclear. Per the germline V gene, CDR1 is SGHRS and CDR2 is YFSETQ. V was trimmed by 4 bases and J by 6 bases, leaving 13 bases between them. There are 14 residues in the CDR3. CDR3 DNA sequence: TGCGCCAGCAGCGGTCAGGAAGGCCCCGGGGAGCTGTTTTTT. Its translation is CASSGQEGPGELFF.

This clone is a singleton in its sample. CDR3 loop: CASSQDGSTNQPQHF. The DNA of the CDR3 is TGCGCCAGCAGCCAAGATGGCAGTACAAATCAGCCCCAGCATTTT. The genes are TRBV4-3 and TRBJ1-5; D gene unclear. This CDR3 has 15 amino acids. CDR1 is LGHNA, CDR2 YSLEER, per germline. The V gene lost 0 bases and the J gene lost 4 bases, with 10 bases spanning the gap.

The rearrangement uses TRBV21-1 and TRBJ2-3; the D call in the table, TRBD1, was not verified against the DNA. TRBV21-1 is shown as a pseudogene. The CDR3 extends over 17 amino acids. The CDR3 DNA sequence: TGTGCCAGCAGCAAAGAGTTGGGACATACTAGCACAGATACGCAGTATTTT. Protein sequence: CASSKELGHTSTDTQYF.

The table lists this clone with a count of one. The genes are TRBV5-8 and TRBJ1-1, with a possible D match to TRBD1 (5 bases). The V and J ends lost 4 bases and 7 bases respectively, with 11 bases between them. The CDR3 extends over 12 amino acids. Germline V gene lookup returns CDR1 SGHTS and CDR2 YDEGEE. CDR3 sequence: CASSLAGLEAFF. CDR3 nucleotide sequence: TGTGCCAGCAGCCTAGCAGGGCTTGAAGCTTTCTTT.

The rearrangement joins TRBV30 to TRBJ2-7; D not resolved. Trimming cost V 0 bases and J 4 bases, with 7 bases left between them. Germline V CDR1 and CDR2: GTSNPN, SVGIG (reference sequence). The CDR3 length is 12 residues. The CDR3, as DNA: TGTGCCTGGAGTGTAGAGACTTACGAGCAGTACTTC. Protein: CAWSVETYEQYF.

The V gene is TRBV2, the J gene TRBJ2-1, with 10 bases identical to TRBD2. This CDR3 spans 14 amino acids. CDR1 SNHLY and CDR2 FYNNEI come from the germline V gene. Trimming cost V 8 bases and J 2 bases; bases outside gene matches: 3. The CDR3 region has the DNA TGTGCCAGCGGCGGGACTAGCGCCTACAATGAGCAGTTCTTC. Residues: CASGGTSAYNEQFF. Full variable domain (rest looked up from reference TRBV2 and TRBJ2-1): EPEVTQTPSHQVTQMGQEVILRCVPISNHLYFYWYRQILGQKVEFLVSFYNNEISEKSEIFDDQFSVERPDGSNFTLKIRSTKLEDSAMYFCASGGTSAYNEQFFGPGTRLTVL.

This clone has just one count. V usage is TRBV27 and J usage is TRBJ2-1, with D possibly matching TRBD2 (6 bases). V dropped 2 bases and J dropped 3 bases, with 8 bases sitting between them. Germline CDR1 MNHEY, CDR2 SMNVEV (reference sequence). This CDR3 has 14 amino acids. The CDR3 region has the DNA TGTGCCAGCAGTTTACAGGGACTCTACAATGAGCAGTTCTTC. It translates to CASSLQGLYNEQFF.

The genes are TRBV30 and TRBJ2-7; D is undetermined. This CDR3 is 11 amino acids long. V lost 3 bases, J lost 3 bases, and 6 bases lay in between. Germline CDR1 GTSNPN, CDR2 SVGIG (reference sequence). CDR3 nucleotide sequence: TGTGCCTGGAGGACTTTCTACGAGCAGTACTTC. Its protein is CAWRTFYEQYF.

This rearrangement joins TRBV7-2 to TRBJ2-3, with unresolved D. The length of the CDR3 is 14 residues. Germline V CDR1 and CDR2: SGHTA, FQGNSA. V lost 1 base, J lost 4 bases, and 9 bases lay in between. The CDR3 protein is CASSLVTASDTQYF. In DNA, the CDR3 is TGTGCCAGCAGCTTAGTCACCGCCTCAGATACGCAGTATTTT. The variable domain in full, with the rest retrieved from reference TRBV7-2 and TRBJ2-3, is GAGVSQSPSNKVTEKGKDVELRCDPISGHTALYWYRQSLGQGLEFLIYFQGNSAPDKSGLPSDRFSAERTGGSVSTLTIQRTQQEDSAVYLCASSLVTASDTQYFGPGTRLTVL.

This chain joins TRBV4-2 and TRBJ1-5, with no clear D. The germline CDR1 and CDR2 sequences are LGHNA and YNFKEQ. CDR3 size: 15 residues. V shed 4 bases and J shed 0 bases, with 10 bases lying between them. CDR3 amino acids: CASSPRGNSNQPQHF. The CDR3 region has the DNA TGTGCCAGCAGCCCCCGGGGAAATAGCAATCAGCCCCAGCATTTT.

The chain is built from TRBV2 and TRBJ2-3, with D possibly being TRBD1 or TRBD2 (5 bases each). Germline lookup yields CDR1 SNHLY and CDR2 FYNNEI. The ends were cut back, 4 bases at V and 2 bases at J, with 16 bases in the middle. There are 16 residues in the CDR3. The CDR3: CASSGGSGANTDTQYF. The CDR3 region has the DNA TGTGCCAGCAGTGGAGGATCCGGGGCAAACACAGATACGCAGTATTTT. The variable domain in full, with the rest retrieved from reference TRBV2 and TRBJ2-3, is EPEVTQTPSHQVTQMGQEVILRCVPISNHLYFYWYRQILGQKVEFLVSFYNNEISEKSEIFDDQFSVERPDGSNFTLKIRSTKLEDSAMYFCASSGGSGANTDTQYFGPGTRLTVL.

The chain employs TRBV14 and TRBJ1-1; the D is unclear. The V end was cut by 1 base, the J end by 1 base, with 10 bases between. CDR3 size: 15 residues. Germline-derived CDR1 and CDR2 are SGHDN and FVKESK. The CDR3 here is CASSQVLGPNTEAFF. The DNA for the CDR3 is TGTGCCAGCAGCCAAGTATTGGGCCCGAACACTGAAGCTTTCTTT.

The J gene is TRBJ2-1, the V gene TRBV5-7; TRBD2 matches 7 bases. TRBV5-7 is noted as an ORF with a role that remains uncertain. The ends lost 3 bases at V and 4 bases at J; junction bases unmatched: 10. The CDR3 is made up of 16 amino acids. In DNA, the CDR3 is TGTGCCAGCAGCTCGACTAGCCTTGTTCCGTACAATGAGCAGTTCTTC. Protein product: CASSSTSLVPYNEQFF.

This chain joins TRBV28 and TRBJ1-5; TRBD1 agrees at 7 bases. The J segment lost 6 bases and the V segment lost 7 bases, leaving 12 bases of the junction unmatched. Germline values: CDR1 MDHEN, CDR2 SYDVKM. The CDR3 length is 15 residues. The CDR3 DNA reads as TGTGCCAGCACCGCCGCAGGGGGGTCCGTTCAGCCCCAGCATTTT. Amino acids: CASTAAGGSVQPQHF.

The V and J genes are TRBV30 and TRBJ2-3; D not resolved. CDR1 and CDR2 (germline): GTSNPN, SVGIG (reference sequence). CDR3 length equals 14 residues. V shed 3 bases and J shed 2 bases, with 12 bases lying between them. The CDR3 loop is CAWRPGRSTDTQYF. As DNA, the CDR3 is TGTGCCTGGAGGCCGGGTCGGTCCACAGATACGCAGTATTTT.

This clone appeared once. Other DNA variants within this sample encode the same CDR3. V is TRBV18 and J is TRBJ1-1; perhaps TRBD1 as D (6 bases). The germline V gene has CDR1 KGHSH and CDR2 LQKENI. The V gene lost 0 bases and the J gene lost 3 bases, with 8 bases spanning the gap. CDR3 length: 14 residues. CDR3 sequence: CASSPPPGDTEAFF. The CDR3 nucleotides read TGTGCCAGCTCACCACCCCCAGGGGACACTGAAGCTTTCTTT.

The V gene is TRBV19, the J gene TRBJ2-1; D remains ambiguous. V lost 5 bases to trimming and J lost 7 bases, with 12 bases between them. The CDR3 runs to 13 residues. Germline V gene data show CDR1 as LNHDA and CDR2 as SQIVND (reference sequence). CDR3 residues: CASSFILQNEQFF. CDR3 nucleotides: TGTGCCAGTAGTTTCATACTCCAAAATGAGCAGTTCTTC.

J is TRBJ2-1 and V is TRBV19; D may correspond to TRBD1 or TRBD2 (6 bases each). Germline loops: CDR1 LNHDA, CDR2 SQIVND (reference sequence). The CDR3 contains 12 residues. The germline V and J ends were trimmed by 3 bases and 9 bases, with 9 bases remaining between them. CDR3 loop: CASSIGGGEQFF. DNA for the CDR3: TGTGCCAGTAGTATCGGGGGCGGTGAGCAGTTCTTC.

The J gene is TRBJ1-4, the V gene TRBV10-3, with a weak D call TRBD1 (6 bases). V was shortened by 6 bases and J by 8 bases, with 10 bases between the two germline ends. CDR1 is ENHRY and CDR2 is SYGVKD in the germline V gene. This CDR3 spans 12 amino acids. This CDR3 is CAIRDTGEKLFF. CDR3 DNA: TGTGCCATCAGGGATACAGGGGAAAAACTGTTTTTT.